This is a list of T cell receptor beta chains from one sample in a study of breast tumors, draining lymph nodes, adjacent tissues. TCRdb reprocessed the multiplex PCR reads with MiXCR, giving one entry per CDR3 protein. The profile shows under 350,000 distinct CDR3 sequences, 30% to 35% of them singletons. The sample was axillary lymph node tissue. The receptor source for this set is a female donor with breast cancer. Some clones in this sample may be carry-over from other donors' samples. Each CDR3 is given with its conserved first and last residue. The order of the fields is clone size, D gene, J gene, V gene, CDR3 DNA, CDR3 protein. A D gene is named only where the DNA matches it firmly. Size is stated for part of the rows, as once, few or many counts, or as a class when the clone is expanded.

size: -
D: -
J: TRBJ1-6
V: TRBV6-2/TRBV6-3
DNA: TGTGCCAGCATGTCCAGACCTTATTCACCCCTCCACTTT
CDR3: CASMSRPYSPLHF

size: -
D: -
J: TRBJ1-6
V: TRBV7-9
DNA: TGTGCCAGCAGCAAGGGGACACAGGATTCGTCCCTCCACTTT
CDR3: CASSKGTQDSSLHF

size: few
D: -
J: TRBJ1-1
V: TRBV15
DNA: TGTGCCACCAGCCCCGGGACACAGAACACTGAAGCTTTCTTT
CDR3: CATSPGTQNTEAFF

size: many
D: -
J: TRBJ2-4
V: TRBV12-3/TRBV12-4
DNA: TGTGCCAGCAGTTTACGGGACCACATTCAGTACTTC
CDR3: CASSLRDHIQYF

size: many
D: -
J: TRBJ2-2
V: TRBV11-3
DNA: TGTGCCAGCAGCGAGGGGACCCCGCTAGGAGGGGAGCTGTTTTTT
CDR3: CASSEGTPLGGELFF

size: many
D: -
J: TRBJ2-7
V: TRBV5-1
DNA: TGCGCCAGCAGCTTGGAAAGGGGAGCGGCGCAGTACTTC
CDR3: CASSLERGAAQYF

size: -
D: -
J: TRBJ2-1
V: TRBV2
DNA: TGTGCCAGCAGTGAAGCTTTCCCAGGGGCCCTTGGGAATGAGCAGTTCTTC
CDR3: CASSEAFPGALGNEQFF

size: many
D: -
J: TRBJ2-3
V: TRBV29-1
DNA: TGCAGCGCCCCCAACCAGGGACAAAGCACAGATACGCAGTATTTT
CDR3: CSAPNQGQSTDTQYF

size: -
D: TRBD2
J: TRBJ2-2
V: TRBV5-1
DNA: TGCGCCAGCCGGCCGGGAGGGCCTACCGGGGAGCTGTTTTTT
CDR3: CASRPGGPTGELFF

size: -
D: -
J: TRBJ2-7
V: TRBV29-1
DNA: TGCAGCGCCCTACCCACCTACGAGCAGTACTTC
CDR3: CSALPTYEQYF

size: -
D: TRBD2
J: TRBJ2-7
V: TRBV6-1
DNA: TGTGCCAGCAGAAGGACTAGCGGGGACTCCTACGAGCAGTACTTC
CDR3: CASRRTSGDSYEQYF

size: -
D: -
J: TRBJ1-6
V: TRBV20-1
DNA: TGCAGCGCGCGCCGGGACATCGCTTATAATTCACCCCTCCACTTT
CDR3: CSARRDIAYNSPLHF

size: many
D: -
J: TRBJ2-3
V: TRBV2
DNA: TGTGCCAGCGGGGGAGGGTCAGGGGGAGATACGCAGTATTTT
CDR3: CASGGGSGGDTQYF

size: few
D: TRBD1
J: TRBJ2-4
V: TRBV5-5
DNA: TGTGCCAGCAGCTTGATAAACAGGGGCAACATTCAGTACTTC
CDR3: CASSLINRGNIQYF

size: many
D: -
J: TRBJ2-1
V: TRBV7-3
DNA: TGTGCCAGCAGCCGCACCGGGGCCGCGGATGAGCAGTTCTTC
CDR3: CASSRTGAADEQFF

size: few
D: TRBD1
J: TRBJ2-1
V: TRBV28
DNA: TGTGCCAGCAGAGACAGGGGGCCGGGTATTGAGCAGTTCTTC
CDR3: CASRDRGPGIEQFF

size: many
D: TRBD2
J: TRBJ2-1
V: TRBV2
DNA: TGTGCCAGCAGTGAATGGGGGACTAGCGGGTTCTACAATGAGCAGTTCTTC
CDR3: CASSEWGTSGFYNEQFF

size: many
D: TRBD1
J: TRBJ1-4
V: TRBV4-1
DNA: TGCGCCAGCAGCCAAGGGGACAGGGCGAATGAAAAACTGTTTTTT
CDR3: CASSQGDRANEKLFF

size: many
D: -
J: TRBJ1-4
V: TRBV7-9
DNA: TGTGCCAGCAGCCGACATTCAGGACCTAATGAAAAACTGTTTTTT
CDR3: CASSRHSGPNEKLFF

size: many
D: -
J: TRBJ1-4
V: TRBV2
DNA: TGTGCCAGCAGCTCGGAGGGATCTCGAACTAATGAAAAACTGTTTTTT
CDR3: CASSSEGSRTNEKLFF

size: -
D: TRBD2
J: TRBJ2-7
V: TRBV7-7
DNA: TGTGCTAGCAGCCAGACTAGCGGGAGTAAGTCCGAGCAGTACTTC
CDR3: CASSQTSGSKSEQYF

size: many
D: -
J: TRBJ2-3
V: TRBV19
DNA: TGTGCCAGTACCGACCGTAGTAGGACAGATACGCAGTATTTT
CDR3: CASTDRSRTDTQYF

size: -
D: TRBD2
J: TRBJ2-5
V: TRBV15
DNA: TGTGCCACCAGCGGGGAAGATGGGACTAGCGGGAGGGGGCGGGAGACCCAGTACTTC
CDR3: CATSGEDGTSGRGRETQYF

size: many
D: -
J: TRBJ2-2
V: TRBV7-9
DNA: TGTGCCAGCAGCTTCAGGGGTATGGGGGAGCTGTTTTTT
CDR3: CASSFRGMGELFF

size: many
D: TRBD2
J: TRBJ2-7
V: TRBV19
DNA: TGTGCCAGCAGCCCACGGACTAGCGGAACCTACGAGCAGTACTTC
CDR3: CASSPRTSGTYEQYF

size: many
D: TRBD1
J: TRBJ1-1
V: TRBV10-3
DNA: TGTGCCACCGTCGGACAGGGGAACACTGAAGCTTTCTTT
CDR3: CATVGQGNTEAFF

size: many
D: TRBD2
J: TRBJ2-2
V: TRBV10-1
DNA: TGCGCCAGCAGTGACCCGATAGCGGGAGGGACGAACACCGGGGAGCTGTTTTTT
CDR3: CASSDPIAGGTNTGELFF

size: many
D: TRBD1
J: TRBJ1-6
V: TRBV6-5
DNA: TGTGCCAGCAGTTACGGGGGACAGCATAATTCACCCCTCCACTTT
CDR3: CASSYGGQHNSPLHF

size: many
D: -
J: TRBJ2-1
V: TRBV11-3
DNA: TGTGCCAGCAGCTTAGGGTTCGTTTACAATGAGCAGTTCTTC
CDR3: CASSLGFVYNEQFF

size: many
D: TRBD2
J: TRBJ2-5
V: TRBV7-6
DNA: TGTGCCAGCAGCTCGGCGGGGGGCCCCCAAGAGACCCAGTACTTC
CDR3: CASSSAGGPQETQYF

size: -
D: -
J: TRBJ2-3
V: TRBV10-3
DNA: TGTGCCATCAGTGGGGTCACAGATACGCAGTATTTT
CDR3: CAISGVTDTQYF

size: -
D: TRBD2
J: TRBJ2-2
V: TRBV29-1
DNA: TGCAGCGTTGAGGACCGACTAGCGGGTAACACCGGGGAGCTGTTTTTT
CDR3: CSVEDRLAGNTGELFF

size: -
D: TRBD1
J: TRBJ1-2
V: TRBV25-1
DNA: TGTGCCAGCAGTGAGTCCGGGACAGGGTATGGCTACACCTTC
CDR3: CASSESGTGYGYTF

size: many
D: TRBD2
J: TRBJ2-7
V: TRBV12-3/TRBV12-4
DNA: TGTGCCAGCAGCCCGAGCGGGAGGGGACGATACGAGCAGTACTTC
CDR3: CASSPSGRGRYEQYF

size: many
D: -
J: TRBJ1-3
V: TRBV9
DNA: TGTGCCAGCAGCGCCCAGGGGAGCTCTGGAAACACCATATATTTT
CDR3: CASSAQGSSGNTIYF

size: many
D: TRBD1
J: TRBJ1-5
V: TRBV20-1
DNA: TGCAGTGCTAACACAGGGGCGGATCAGCCCCAGCATTTT
CDR3: CSANTGADQPQHF

size: -
D: -
J: TRBJ2-1
V: TRBV19
DNA: TGTGCCAGTAGTCCCGCGAGCTACAATGAGCAGTCCTTC
CDR3: CASSPASYNEQSF